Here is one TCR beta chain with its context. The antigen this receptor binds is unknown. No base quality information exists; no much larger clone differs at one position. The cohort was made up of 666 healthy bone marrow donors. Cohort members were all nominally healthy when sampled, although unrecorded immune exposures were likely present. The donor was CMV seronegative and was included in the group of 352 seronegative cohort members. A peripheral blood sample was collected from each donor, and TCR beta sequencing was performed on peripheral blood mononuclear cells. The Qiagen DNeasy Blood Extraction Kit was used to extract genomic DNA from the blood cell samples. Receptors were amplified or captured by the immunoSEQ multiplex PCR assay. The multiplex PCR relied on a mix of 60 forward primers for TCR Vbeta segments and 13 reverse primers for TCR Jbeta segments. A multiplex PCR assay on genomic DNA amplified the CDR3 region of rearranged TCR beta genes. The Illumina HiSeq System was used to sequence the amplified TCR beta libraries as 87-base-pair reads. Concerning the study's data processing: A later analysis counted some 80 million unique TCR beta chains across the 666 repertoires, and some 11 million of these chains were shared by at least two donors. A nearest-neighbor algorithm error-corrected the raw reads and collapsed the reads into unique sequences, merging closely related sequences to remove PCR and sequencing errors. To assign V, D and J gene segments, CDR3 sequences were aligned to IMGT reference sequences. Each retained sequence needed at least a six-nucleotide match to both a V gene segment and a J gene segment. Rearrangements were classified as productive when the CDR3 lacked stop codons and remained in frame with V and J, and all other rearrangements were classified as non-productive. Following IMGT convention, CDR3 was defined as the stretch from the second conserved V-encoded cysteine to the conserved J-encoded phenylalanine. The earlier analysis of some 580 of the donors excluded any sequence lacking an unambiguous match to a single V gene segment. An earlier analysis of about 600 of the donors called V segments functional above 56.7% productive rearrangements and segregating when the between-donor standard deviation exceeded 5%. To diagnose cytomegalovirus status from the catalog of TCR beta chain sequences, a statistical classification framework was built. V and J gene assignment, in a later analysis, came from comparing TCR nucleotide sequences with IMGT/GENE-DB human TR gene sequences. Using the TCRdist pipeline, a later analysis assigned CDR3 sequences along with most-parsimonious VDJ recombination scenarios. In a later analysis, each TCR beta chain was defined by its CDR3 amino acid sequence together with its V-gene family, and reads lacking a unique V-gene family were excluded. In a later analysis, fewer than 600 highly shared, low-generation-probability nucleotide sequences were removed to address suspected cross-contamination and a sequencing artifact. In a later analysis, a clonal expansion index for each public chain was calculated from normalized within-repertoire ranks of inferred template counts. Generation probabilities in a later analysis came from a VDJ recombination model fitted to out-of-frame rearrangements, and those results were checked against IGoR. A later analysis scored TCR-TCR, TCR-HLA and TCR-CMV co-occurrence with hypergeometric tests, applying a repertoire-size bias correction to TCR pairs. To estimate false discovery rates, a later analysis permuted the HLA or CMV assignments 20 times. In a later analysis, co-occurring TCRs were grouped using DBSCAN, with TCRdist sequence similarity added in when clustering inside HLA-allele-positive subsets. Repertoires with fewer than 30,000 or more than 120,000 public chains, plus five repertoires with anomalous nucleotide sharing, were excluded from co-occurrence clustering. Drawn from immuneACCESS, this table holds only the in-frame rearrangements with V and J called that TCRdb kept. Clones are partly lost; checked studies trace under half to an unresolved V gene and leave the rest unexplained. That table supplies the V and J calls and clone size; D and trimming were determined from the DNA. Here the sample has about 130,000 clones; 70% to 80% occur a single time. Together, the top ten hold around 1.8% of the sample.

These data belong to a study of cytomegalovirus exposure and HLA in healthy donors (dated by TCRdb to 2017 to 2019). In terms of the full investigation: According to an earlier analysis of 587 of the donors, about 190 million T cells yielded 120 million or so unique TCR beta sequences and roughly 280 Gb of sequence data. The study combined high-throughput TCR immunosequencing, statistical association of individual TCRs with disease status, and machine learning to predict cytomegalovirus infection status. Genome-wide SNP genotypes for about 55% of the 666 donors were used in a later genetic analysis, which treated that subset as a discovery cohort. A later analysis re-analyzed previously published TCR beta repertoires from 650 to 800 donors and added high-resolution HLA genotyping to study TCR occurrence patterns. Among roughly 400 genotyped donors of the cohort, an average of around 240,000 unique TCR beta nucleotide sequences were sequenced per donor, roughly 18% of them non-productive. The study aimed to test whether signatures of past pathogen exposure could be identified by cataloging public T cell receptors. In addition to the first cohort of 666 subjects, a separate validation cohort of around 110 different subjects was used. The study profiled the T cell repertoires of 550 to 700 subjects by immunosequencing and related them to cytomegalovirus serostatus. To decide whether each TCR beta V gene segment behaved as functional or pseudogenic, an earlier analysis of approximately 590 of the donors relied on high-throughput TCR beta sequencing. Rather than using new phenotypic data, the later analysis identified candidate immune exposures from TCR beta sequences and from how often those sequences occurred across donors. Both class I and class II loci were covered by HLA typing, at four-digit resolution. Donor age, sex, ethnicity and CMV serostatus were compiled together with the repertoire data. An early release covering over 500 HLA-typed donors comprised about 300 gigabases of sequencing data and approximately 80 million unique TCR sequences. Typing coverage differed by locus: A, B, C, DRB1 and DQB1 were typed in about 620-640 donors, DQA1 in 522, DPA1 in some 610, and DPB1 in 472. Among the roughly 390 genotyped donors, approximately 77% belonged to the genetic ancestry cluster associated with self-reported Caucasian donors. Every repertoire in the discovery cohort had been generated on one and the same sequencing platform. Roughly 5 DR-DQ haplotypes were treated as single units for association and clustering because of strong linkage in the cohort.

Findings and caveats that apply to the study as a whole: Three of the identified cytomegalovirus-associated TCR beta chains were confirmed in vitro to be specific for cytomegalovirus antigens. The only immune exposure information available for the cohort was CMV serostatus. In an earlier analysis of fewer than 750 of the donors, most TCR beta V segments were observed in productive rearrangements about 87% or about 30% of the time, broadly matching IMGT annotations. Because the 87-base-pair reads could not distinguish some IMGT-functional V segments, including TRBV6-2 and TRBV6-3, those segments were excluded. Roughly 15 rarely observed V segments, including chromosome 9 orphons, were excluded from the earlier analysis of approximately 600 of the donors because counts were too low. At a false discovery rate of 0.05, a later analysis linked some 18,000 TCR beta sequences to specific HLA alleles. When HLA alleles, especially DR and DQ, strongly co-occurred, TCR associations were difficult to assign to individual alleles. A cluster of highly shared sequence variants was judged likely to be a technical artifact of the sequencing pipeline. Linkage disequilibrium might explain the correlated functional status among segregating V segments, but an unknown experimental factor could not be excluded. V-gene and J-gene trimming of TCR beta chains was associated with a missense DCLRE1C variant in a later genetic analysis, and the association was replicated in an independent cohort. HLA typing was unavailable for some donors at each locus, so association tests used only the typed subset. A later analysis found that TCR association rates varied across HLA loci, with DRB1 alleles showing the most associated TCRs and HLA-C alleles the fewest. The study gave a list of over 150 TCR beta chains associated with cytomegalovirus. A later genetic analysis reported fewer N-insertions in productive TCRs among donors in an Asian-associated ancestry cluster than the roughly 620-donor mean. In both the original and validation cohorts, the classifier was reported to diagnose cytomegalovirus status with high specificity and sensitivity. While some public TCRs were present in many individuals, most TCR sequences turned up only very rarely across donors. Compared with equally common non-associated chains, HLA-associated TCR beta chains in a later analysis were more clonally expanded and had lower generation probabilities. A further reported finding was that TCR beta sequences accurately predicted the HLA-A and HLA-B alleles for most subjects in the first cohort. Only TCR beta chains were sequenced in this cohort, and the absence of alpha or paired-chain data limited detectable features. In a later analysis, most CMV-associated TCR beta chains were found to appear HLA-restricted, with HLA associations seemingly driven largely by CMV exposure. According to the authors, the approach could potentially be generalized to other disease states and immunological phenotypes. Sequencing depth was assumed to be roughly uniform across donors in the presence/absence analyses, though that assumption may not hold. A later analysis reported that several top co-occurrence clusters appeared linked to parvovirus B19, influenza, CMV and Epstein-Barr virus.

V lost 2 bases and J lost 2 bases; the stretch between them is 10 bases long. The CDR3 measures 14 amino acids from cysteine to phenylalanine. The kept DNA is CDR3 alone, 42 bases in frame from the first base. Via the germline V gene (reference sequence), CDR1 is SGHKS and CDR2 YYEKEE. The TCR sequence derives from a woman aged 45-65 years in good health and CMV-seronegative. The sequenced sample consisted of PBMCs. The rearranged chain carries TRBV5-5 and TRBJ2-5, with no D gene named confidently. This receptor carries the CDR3 CASSFVRRQETQYF. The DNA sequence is TGTGCCAGCAGCTTTGTGCGGAGACAAGAGACCCAGTACTTC.